These T cell receptor beta chains were read from a single sample in a study of T cell repertoires in cytomegalovirus infection. TCRdb itself ran the reads through MiXCR, one entry per CDR3 protein. This repertoire shows about 180,000 distinct CDR3 sequences, roughly a sixth found once; its top ten account for around 27%. The sample comprised CD8+ T cells from PBMCs. Receptor source: a human donor in good health (CMV status not recorded). Some clones in this sample may be carry-over from other donors' samples. Each CDR3 is given with its conserved first and last residue. The D gene is left open where the match is weak. Part of the rows lack a size; the others show once, few, many or a class for expanded clones.

CDR3 DNA	CDR3 protein	clone size	CDR3 length	D gene	V gene	J gene
TGTGCCAGCAGCTTAGGGGGCCCTAACTACGAGCAGTACTTC	CASSLGGPNYEQYF	few	14	NA	TRBV7-2	TRBJ2-7
TGCAGCGTTCCAGACGAGGGCGCCAACTATGGCTACACCTTC	CSVPDEGANYGYTF	few	14	NA	TRBV29-1	TRBJ1-2
TGTGCCACCTTCGGGGGTAGGAACACTGAAGCTTTCTTT	CATFGGRNTEAFF	NA	13	NA	TRBV11-2	TRBJ1-1
TGTGCCAGCAGCTATACCGGGGTCGGATCCTACGAGCAGTACTTC	CASSYTGVGSYEQYF	NA	15	NA	TRBV6-5	TRBJ2-7
TGCAGCGTTGGGGTGCGACAGCCGAAGGGCACCGGGGAGCTGTTTTTT	CSVGVRQPKGTGELFF	few	16	NA	TRBV29-1	TRBJ2-2
TGTGCCAGCGGGGATAGCTCCCATGAGCAGTTCTTC	CASGDSSHEQFF	NA	12	NA	TRBV9	TRBJ2-1
TGTGCCAGCAGTGATGGACACGCGATTCTAGTAGGTTACGAGCAGTACTTC	CASSDGHAILVGYEQYF	NA	17	NA	TRBV6-2/TRBV6-3	TRBJ2-7
TGCAGTGCTCCACGGGGGGAATTCTATGGCTACACCTTC	CSAPRGEFYGYTF	few	13	NA	TRBV20-1	TRBJ1-2
TGTGCCAGCAGCCCCCGGGAGTTTAGCACAGATACGCAGTATTTT	CASSPREFSTDTQYF	NA	15	NA	TRBV7-9	TRBJ2-3
TGTGCCAGCAGCGTAGGCGGGACAGGAGTCACCTACGAGCAGTACTTC	CASSVGGTGVTYEQYF	few	16	TRBD1	TRBV9	TRBJ2-7